Listed below are T cell receptor beta chains from one sample, sequenced in a study of T cells in Graves' hyperthyroidism and ophthalmopathy. From the multiplex PCR reads, TCRdb called clonotypes with MiXCR, one entry per CDR3 protein. This sample has 600,000 to 650,000 distinct CDR3 sequences; 16% occur once, and the top ten carry 3% to 4.5%. Sequencing was performed on blood. All receptors come from a woman aged 25 to 39 with Graves' hyperthyroidism. CDR3s include the opening cysteine and the closing phenylalanine or tryptophan. Expanded clones get a size class; other rows say once, few or many, or leave the size out.

V: TRBV15; size: NA; CDR3: CATSSSGRALETQYF
V: TRBV28; size: NA; CDR3: CASSFLNANSPLHF
V: TRBV6-1; size: many; CDR3: CAVLAPGTYEQYF
V: TRBV7-2; size: many; CDR3: CASLSSRGGEQYF
V: TRBV19; size: NA; CDR3: CASSKTGDQPQHF
V: TRBV3-1; size: few; CDR3: CASSQGPTTYEQYF
V: TRBV20-1; size: many; CDR3: CSARLAGGPYEQYF
V: TRBV5-8; size: NA; CDR3: CASRSGGAEAFF
V: TRBV6-2/TRBV6-3; size: many; CDR3: CASAFGGVRSYEQYF
V: TRBV7-2; size: many; CDR3: CASSLGTGAETQYF
V: TRBV2; size: many; CDR3: CASSEWDLLTDTQYF
V: TRBV30; size: many; CDR3: CASTGTSGAYNEQFF